This is a list of T cell receptor beta chains from one sample in a study of T cell changes during pregnancy in multiple sclerosis. The table came from immunoSEQ multiplex PCR; TCRdb's copy has only in-frame clones and leaves some out. The repertoire holds about 84,000 clones, over 90% seen once, with about 2.3% in the top ten. Sequencing was performed on peripheral blood, taken in the third trimester of pregnancy. The origin of the receptors is a female donor with multiple sclerosis, enrolled in a pregnancy study. Both conserved end residues are part of each CDR3. D genes are given only for firm matches. Part of the rows lack a size; the others show once, few, many or a class for expanded clones.

d_call	v_call	j_call	clone_size	cdr3_aa	cdr3_nt
NA	TRBV25-1	TRBJ1-4	NA	CASSEAWAEEKLFF	TGTGCCAGCAGTGAAGCATGGGCTGAAGAAAAACTGTTTTTT
TRBD1	TRBV10-3	TRBJ1-5	NA	CATQGGLEGNQPQHF	TGTGCCACCCAAGGGGGCCTCGAGGGCAATCAGCCCCAGCATTTT
NA	TRBV6-1	TRBJ2-3	NA	CASSGLGADTQYF	TGTGCCAGCAGTGGGCTAGGGGCAGATACGCAGTATTTT
TRBD1	TRBV5-1	TRBJ2-5	NA	CASSVQGAQETQYF	TGCGCCAGCAGCGTACAGGGGGCCCAAGAGACCCAGTACTTC
TRBD2	TRBV6-6	TRBJ2-5	NA	CATRPPSGVETQYF	TGTGCCACCCGACCACCCAGCGGGGTCGAGACCCAGTACTTC
NA	TRBV5-4	TRBJ1-2	NA	CASSFKGGGYGYTF	TGTGCCAGCAGCTTTAAGGGCGGAGGGTATGGCTACACCTTC
NA	TRBV9	TRBJ1-6	once	CASSVGGGEYNSPLHF	TGTGCCAGCAGCGTAGGGGGGGGCGAGTATAATTCACCCCTCCACTTT
NA	TRBV5-5	TRBJ1-6	NA	CASSLASSYNSPLHF	TGTGCCAGCAGCTTGGCGAGCTCCTATAATTCACCCCTCCACTTT
TRBD1	TRBV11-2	TRBJ1-2	few	CASSGGDRTYGYTF	TGTGCCAGCAGCGGGGGGGACAGGACCTATGGCTACACCTTC
TRBD2	TRBV4-2	TRBJ2-3	NA	CASSQGFTSGGPTDTQYF	TGTGCCAGCAGCCAAGGTTTCACTAGCGGGGGCCCCACAGATACGCAGTATTTT
NA	TRBV2	TRBJ1-2	NA	CASIPGGLDYGYTF	TGTGCCAGCATCCCTGGAGGTTTGGACTATGGCTACACCTTC
NA	TRBV19	TRBJ1-1	NA	CASSIDLRNTEAFF	TGTGCCAGTAGTATAGATCTCCGGAACACTGAAGCTTTCTTT
NA	TRBV4-2	TRBJ2-3	NA	CASRGVGGEKVATSRDTQYF	TGTGCCAGCAGGGGAGTGGGGGGAGAGAAAGTGGCGACTAGTCGAGATACGCAGTATTTT
TRBD1	TRBV29-1	TRBJ2-7	NA	CSVGTGGGEQYF	TGCAGCGTTGGGACAGGGGGTGGCGAGCAGTACTTC
NA	TRBV6-1	TRBJ2-7	NA	CASSEDRGYEQYF	TGTGCCAGCAGTGAAGATAGAGGCTACGAGCAGTACTTC
TRBD1	TRBV9	TRBJ2-1	NA	CASSIPDRENEQFF	TGTGCCAGCAGCATACCCGACAGGGAAAATGAGCAGTTCTTC
TRBD2	TRBV4-1	TRBJ2-3	NA	CASSQPGLGADTQYF	TGCGCCAGCAGCCAGCCGGGACTAGGGGCAGATACGCAGTATTTT
NA	TRBV6-6	TRBJ1-1	NA	CASFDSGERAFF	TGTGCCAGCTTTGATTCGGGAGAGCGAGCTTTCTTT
NA	TRBV9	TRBJ1-2	NA	CASSLGSGSGYGYTF	TGTGCCAGCAGTTTGGGGAGTGGGTCGGGCTATGGCTACACCTTC
TRBD2	TRBV4-1	TRBJ2-5	NA	CASSQRLAGGETQYF	TGCGCCAGCAGCCAGCGACTAGCGGGGGGGGAGACCCAGTACTTC
NA	TRBV5-4	TRBJ1-1	NA	CASSSTGRGNTEAFF	TGTGCCAGCAGTTCGACAGGTCGGGGGAACACTGAAGCTTTCTTT
NA	TRBV4-1	TRBJ2-7	NA	CASSQDRGVAYEQYF	TGCGCCAGCAGCCAAGATAGGGGTGTAGCCTACGAGCAGTACTTC
NA	TRBV5-6	TRBJ2-2	NA	CASSFGSHTGELFF	TGTGCCAGCAGCTTCGGGTCACACACCGGGGAGCTGTTTTTT
NA	TRBV29-1	TRBJ2-6	NA	CSVAGDGGANVLTF	TGCAGCGTTGCAGGGGATGGTGGGGCCAACGTCCTGACTTTC
NA	TRBV6-6	TRBJ2-3	NA	CASSYSTLGDTQYF	TGTGCCAGCAGTTACTCGACGCTAGGAGATACGCAGTATTTT
TRBD1	TRBV7-9	TRBJ2-1	NA	CASSWRRGPSSYNEQFF	TGTGCCAGCAGCTGGCGTAGGGGGCCGAGCTCCTACAATGAGCAGTTCTTC
TRBD1	TRBV9	TRBJ1-2	NA	CASSPQGNYGYTF	TGTGCCAGCAGCCCACAGGGGAACTATGGCTACACCTTC
NA	TRBV5-1	TRBJ2-5	NA	CASSLERDQETQYF	TGCGCCAGCAGCTTGGAGAGGGACCAAGAGACCCAGTACTTC
TRBD2	TRBV6-5	TRBJ2-7	NA	CASSREGGGPYEQYF	TGTGCCAGCAGTCGGGAGGGGGGGGGCCCGTACGAGCAGTACTTC
NA	TRBV5-6	TRBJ1-1	once	CASSLTGSEAFF	TGTGCCAGCAGCTTAACAGGATCTGAAGCTTTCTTT
TRBD1	TRBV4-1	TRBJ1-2	NA	CASSQAGRGQIGYTF	TGCGCCAGCAGCCAAGCTGGCAGGGGGCAAATTGGCTACACCTTC
NA	TRBV6-5	TRBJ2-7	NA	CASSQLTGSVYEQYF	TGTGCCAGCAGTCAACTGACGGGTTCCGTCTACGAGCAGTACTTC
TRBD1	TRBV19	TRBJ1-4	NA	CASSPLGTGNEKLFF	TGTGCCAGTAGCCCCCTTGGGACAGGGAATGAAAAACTGTTTTTT
TRBD2	TRBV15	TRBJ2-3	NA	CATSSGGGGDTQYF	TGTGCCACCAGTAGCGGGGGCGGGGGGGATACGCAGTATTTT
TRBD2	TRBV6-1	TRBJ2-7	NA	CASSATSGTPYEQYF	TGTGCCAGCAGTGCGACTAGCGGGACTCCCTACGAGCAGTACTTC
TRBD1	TRBV9	TRBJ1-2	NA	CASSASRGTENYGYTF	TGTGCCAGCAGCGCGAGTAGGGGGACAGAGAACTATGGCTACACCTTC
NA	TRBV7-9	TRBJ1-1	NA	CASNGAAEAFF	TGTGCCAGCAATGGGGCGGCTGAAGCTTTCTTT
TRBD2	TRBV7-9	TRBJ2-1	NA	CASSPWTSDYNEQFF	TGTGCCAGCAGCCCCTGGACTAGCGACTACAATGAGCAGTTCTTC
TRBD1	TRBV7-8	TRBJ2-3	NA	CASSSYRDRVTDTQYF	TGTGCCAGCAGCTCCTACCGGGACAGGGTTACAGATACGCAGTATTTT
TRBD1	TRBV2	TRBJ1-2	once	CASKPGTGNYGYTF	TGTGCCAGCAAGCCAGGGACAGGGAACTATGGCTACACCTTC
TRBD1	TRBV9	TRBJ2-2	NA	CASSLTPGQGVGELFF	TGTGCCAGCAGCCTAACCCCGGGACAGGGGGTCGGGGAGCTGTTTTTT
NA	TRBV7-9	TRBJ2-2	NA	CASSLFGGTGELFF	TGTGCCAGCAGCTTATTTGGGGGGACCGGGGAGCTGTTTTTT
NA	TRBV30	TRBJ2-2	NA	CAWTTGNTGELFF	TGTGCCTGGACGACAGGGAACACCGGGGAGCTGTTTTTT
NA	TRBV9	TRBJ1-3	NA	CASSVAALGASGNTIYF	TGTGCCAGCAGCGTAGCCGCACTTGGGGCCTCTGGAAACACCATATATTTT
TRBD2	TRBV29-1	TRBJ2-3	NA	CSVERSGGLTDTQYF	TGCAGCGTGGAACGTAGCGGGGGCCTCACAGATACGCAGTATTTT
NA	TRBV11-2	TRBJ2-3	NA	CASSPRGGKADTQYF	TGTGCCAGCAGCCCGAGGGGGGGCAAAGCAGATACGCAGTATTTT
NA	TRBV9	TRBJ2-5	NA	CASSDAQGLAQYF	TGTGCCAGCAGCGACGCACAGGGTCTGGCCCAGTACTTC
TRBD2	TRBV4-2	TRBJ2-3	NA	CASSHPGTSGADTQYF	TGTGCCAGCAGCCACCCTGGGACTAGCGGGGCAGATACGCAGTATTTT
NA	TRBV5-6	TRBJ1-2	NA	CASSLSGAAPVGGYTF	TGTGCCAGCTCACTTTCAGGGGCCGCCCCGGTCGGTGGCTACACCTTC
NA	TRBV20-1	TRBJ2-7	NA	CSASSVEQYF	TGCAGTGCTAGTAGCGTCGAGCAGTACTTC
NA	TRBV13	TRBJ1-6	NA	CASSLSGRLNSPLHF	TGTGCCAGCAGCTTAAGCGGCAGGTTGAATTCACCCCTCCACTTT
TRBD1	TRBV9	TRBJ2-2	NA	CASSSRGTGELFF	TGTGCCAGCAGCTCCAGGGGGACCGGGGAGCTGTTTTTT
NA	TRBV21-1	TRBJ1-2	NA	CASSQHLGQTLYGYTF	TGTGCCAGCAGCCAGCACCTGGGACAGACCCTCTATGGCTACACCTTC